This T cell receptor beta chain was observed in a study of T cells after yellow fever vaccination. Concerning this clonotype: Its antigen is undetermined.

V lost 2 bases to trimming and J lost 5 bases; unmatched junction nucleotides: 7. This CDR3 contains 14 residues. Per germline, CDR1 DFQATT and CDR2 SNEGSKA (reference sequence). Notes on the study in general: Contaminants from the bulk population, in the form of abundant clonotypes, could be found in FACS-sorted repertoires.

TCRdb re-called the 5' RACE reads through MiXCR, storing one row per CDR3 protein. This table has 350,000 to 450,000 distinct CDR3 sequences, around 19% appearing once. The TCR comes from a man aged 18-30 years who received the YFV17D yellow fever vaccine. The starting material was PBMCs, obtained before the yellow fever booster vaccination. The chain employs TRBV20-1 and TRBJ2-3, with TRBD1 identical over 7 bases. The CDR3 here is CSARPRTGLDTQYF. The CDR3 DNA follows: TGCAGTGCTAGACCCCGGACAGGTCTAGATACGCAGTATTTT.